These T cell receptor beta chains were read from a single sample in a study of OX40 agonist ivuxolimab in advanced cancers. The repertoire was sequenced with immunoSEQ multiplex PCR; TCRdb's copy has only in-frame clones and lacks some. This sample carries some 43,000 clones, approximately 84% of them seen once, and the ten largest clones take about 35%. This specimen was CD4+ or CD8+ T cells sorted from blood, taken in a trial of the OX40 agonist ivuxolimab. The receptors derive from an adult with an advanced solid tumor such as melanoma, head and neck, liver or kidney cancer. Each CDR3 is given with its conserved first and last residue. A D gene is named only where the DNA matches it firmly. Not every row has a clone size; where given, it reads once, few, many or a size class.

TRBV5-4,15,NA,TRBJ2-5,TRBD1,TGTGCCAGCAGCCCAGGGACAGCGTACCAAGAGACCCAGTACTTC,CASSPGTAYQETQYF
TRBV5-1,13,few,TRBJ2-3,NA,TGCGCCAGCAGCTTGGCGGGAGCAGATACGCAGTATTTT,CASSLAGADTQYF
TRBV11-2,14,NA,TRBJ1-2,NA,TGTGCCAGCAGCCCAGTGAACAGTAACTATGGCTACACCTTC,CASSPVNSNYGYTF
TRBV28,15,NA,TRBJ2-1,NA,TGTGCCAGCAGTCAACCGCTCGGGGGTTCAAATGAGCAGTTCTTC,CASSQPLGGSNEQFF
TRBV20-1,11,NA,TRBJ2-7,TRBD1,TGCAGTGCTTACAGGGGATACGAGCAGTACTTC,CSAYRGYEQYF
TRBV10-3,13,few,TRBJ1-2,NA,TGTGCCAGCCGAGTTACAGTGACTTATGGCTACACCTTC,CASRVTVTYGYTF
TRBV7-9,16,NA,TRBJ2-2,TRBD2,TGTGCCAGCAGCTTAGCGGCTAGCGGGAACACCGGGGAGCTGTTTTTT,CASSLAASGNTGELFF
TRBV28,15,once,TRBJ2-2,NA,TGTGCCAGCAGTTTAGGGGGCTCTGGTGCCGGGGAGCTGTTTTTT,CASSLGGSGAGELFF
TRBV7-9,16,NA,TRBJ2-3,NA,TGTGCCAGCAGCTGGGACCCAGGAAAAGGGGCAGATACGCAGTATTTT,CASSWDPGKGADTQYF
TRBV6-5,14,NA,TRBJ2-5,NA,TGTGCCAGCAGTTACTCCCTATCCGTCCGGACCCAGTACTTC,CASSYSLSVRTQYF
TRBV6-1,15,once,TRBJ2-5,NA,TGTGCCAGCAGCCCCCGTGGGGGTAGAGGGGAGACCCAGTACTTC,CASSPRGGRGETQYF
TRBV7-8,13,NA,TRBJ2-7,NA,TGTGCCAGCAGCCCGTCCGTCTGGGGCGAGCAGTATTTC,CASSPSVWGEQYF
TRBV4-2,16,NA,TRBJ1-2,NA,TGTGCCAGCAGCCAAGATCCGGACGGGGCTAACTATGGCTACACCTTC,CASSQDPDGANYGYTF
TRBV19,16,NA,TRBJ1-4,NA,TGTGCCAGTAGGGGGACTCGGGACCCTACTAATGAAAAACTGTTTTTT,CASRGTRDPTNEKLFF
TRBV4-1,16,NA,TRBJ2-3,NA,TGCGCCAGCAGCCCCGGACGCGGTACTAGCACAGATACGCAGTATTTT,CASSPGRGTSTDTQYF
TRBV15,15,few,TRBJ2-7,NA,TGTGCCACCAGCAGAGATCTGGGGGCGCAGTACGAGCAGTACTTC,CATSRDLGAQYEQYF
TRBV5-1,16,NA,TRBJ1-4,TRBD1,TGCGCCAGCAGCTCGGAAAACAGGGGACCTTCTGAAAAACTGTTTTTT,CASSSENRGPSEKLFF
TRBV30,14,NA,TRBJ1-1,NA,TGTGCCTGGAGTGAGGGACACCAGAACACTGAAGCTTTCTTT,CAWSEGHQNTEAFF
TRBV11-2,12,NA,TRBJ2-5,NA,TGTGCCAGCAGCCCAGTTAAAGTGACCCAGTACTTC,CASSPVKVTQYF
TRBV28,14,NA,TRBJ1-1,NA,TGTGCCAGCAGTCCTACACCGGGACTCACTGAAGCTTTCTTT,CASSPTPGLTEAFF
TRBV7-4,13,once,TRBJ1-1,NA,TGTGCCAGCAGCCTCGACAGGAACACTGAAGCTTTCTTT,CASSLDRNTEAFF
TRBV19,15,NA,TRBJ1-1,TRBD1,TGTGCCAGTAGTATAGGGACAGGGGCCGCCACTGAAGCTTTCTTT,CASSIGTGAATEAFF
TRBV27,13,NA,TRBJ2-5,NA,TGTGCCAGCAGGGGAGTCGGCCAAGAGACCCAGTACTTC,CASRGVGQETQYF
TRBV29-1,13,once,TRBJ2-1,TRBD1,TGCAGCGTGACCGGGACAGGCTACAATGAGCAGTTCTTC,CSVTGTGYNEQFF
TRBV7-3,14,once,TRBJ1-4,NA,TGTGCCAGCAGCCCAACCGGGACGGATAAAAAACTGTTTTTT,CASSPTGTDKKLFF
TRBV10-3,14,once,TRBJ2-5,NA,TGTGCCATCAGTGCTCGGACAAACCAAGAGACCCAGTACTTC,CAISARTNQETQYF
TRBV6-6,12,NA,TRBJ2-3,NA,TGTGCCAGCAGCGAACAGGGATGGACGCAGTATTTT,CASSEQGWTQYF
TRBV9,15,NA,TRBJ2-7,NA,TGTGCCAGCAGCCCCCGGCCGTCTGGGGCTGACGAGCAGTACTTC,CASSPRPSGADEQYF
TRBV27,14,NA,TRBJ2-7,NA,TGTGCCAGCGGTACATCCCTCTTCCCCTACGAGCAGTACTTC,CASGTSLFPYEQYF
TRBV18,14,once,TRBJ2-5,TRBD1,TGTGCCAGCTCACCAACACAGGGGGAGCAGACCCAGTACTTC,CASSPTQGEQTQYF
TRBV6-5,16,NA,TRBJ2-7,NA,TGTGCCAGCAGTTACGACTCGCCGGGGGAGTCGGGGGAGCAGTACTTC,CASSYDSPGESGEQYF
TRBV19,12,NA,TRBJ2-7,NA,TGTGCCAGTAGGGGCAGCTCCTACGAGCAGTACTTC,CASRGSSYEQYF
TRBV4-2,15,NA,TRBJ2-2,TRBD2,TGTGCCAGCAGCCAAGGTAGCGGGAGGACCGGGGAGCTGTTTTTT,CASSQGSGRTGELFF
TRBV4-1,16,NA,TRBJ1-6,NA,TGCGCCAGCAGCCAGAGCCGGGACTTCTATAATTCACCCCTCCACTTT,CASSQSRDFYNSPLHF
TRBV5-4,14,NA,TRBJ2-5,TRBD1,TGTGCCAGCAGCACCGGGACAGCGCAAGAGACCCAGTACTTC,CASSTGTAQETQYF
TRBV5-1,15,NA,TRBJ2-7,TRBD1,TGCGCCAGCAGGGCCGGGACAGCTATGGGGAACGAGCAGTACTTC,CASRAGTAMGNEQYF
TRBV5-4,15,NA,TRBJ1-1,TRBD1,TGTGCCAGCAGCCTTCGGACAGGGGGGAACACTGAAGCTTTCTTT,CASSLRTGGNTEAFF
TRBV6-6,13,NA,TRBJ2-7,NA,TGTGCCAGCAGTTACTCAAGTACCTACGAGCAGTACTTC,CASSYSSTYEQYF
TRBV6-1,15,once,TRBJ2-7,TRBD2,TGTGCCAGCAGTCCAGAAGGAGCGGGAGCTCAAGAGCAGTACTTC,CASSPEGAGAQEQYF
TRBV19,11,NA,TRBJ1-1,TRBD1,TGTGCCAGTAGTTTCAGGGGGGATGCTTTCTTT,CASSFRGDAFF
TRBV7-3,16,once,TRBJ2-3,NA,TGTGCCAGCAGCTTAACCCCGTCCTACCTCACAGATACGCAGTATTTT,CASSLTPSYLTDTQYF
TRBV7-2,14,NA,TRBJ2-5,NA,TGTGCCAGCAGTTACATCGACAACCAAGAGACCCAGTACTTC,CASSYIDNQETQYF
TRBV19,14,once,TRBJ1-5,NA,TGTGCCAGTACCGCAAGGGAACGCAATCAGCCCCAGCATTTT,CASTARERNQPQHF
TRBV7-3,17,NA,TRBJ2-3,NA,TGTGCCAGCAGCTCCGGGGGGCCCCTAACTAGCACAGATACGCAGTATTTT,CASSSGGPLTSTDTQYF
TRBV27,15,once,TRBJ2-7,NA,TGTGCCAGCAGCCCGAGTGGCGCGGGACCCTACGAGCAGTACTTC,CASSPSGAGPYEQYF
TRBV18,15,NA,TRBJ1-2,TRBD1,TGTGCCAGCTCACCGCTCCGGGACAGGGCTTCTGGCTACACCTTC,CASSPLRDRASGYTF
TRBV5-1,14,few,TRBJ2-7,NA,TGCGCCAGCAGCTTCACCGAGAGCTCCTACGAGCAGTACTTC,CASSFTESSYEQYF
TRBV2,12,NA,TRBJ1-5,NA,TGTGCCAGCAGTGAAGTTGGACAGCCCCAGCATTTT,CASSEVGQPQHF
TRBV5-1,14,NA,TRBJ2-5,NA,TGCGCCAGCAGCTCAGGAAGGGGGTTGGAGACCCAGTACTTC,CASSSGRGLETQYF
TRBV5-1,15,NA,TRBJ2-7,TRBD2,TGCGCCAGCCGTATAACGGGGGGGCCTTCGAACGAGCAGTACTTC,CASRITGGPSNEQYF